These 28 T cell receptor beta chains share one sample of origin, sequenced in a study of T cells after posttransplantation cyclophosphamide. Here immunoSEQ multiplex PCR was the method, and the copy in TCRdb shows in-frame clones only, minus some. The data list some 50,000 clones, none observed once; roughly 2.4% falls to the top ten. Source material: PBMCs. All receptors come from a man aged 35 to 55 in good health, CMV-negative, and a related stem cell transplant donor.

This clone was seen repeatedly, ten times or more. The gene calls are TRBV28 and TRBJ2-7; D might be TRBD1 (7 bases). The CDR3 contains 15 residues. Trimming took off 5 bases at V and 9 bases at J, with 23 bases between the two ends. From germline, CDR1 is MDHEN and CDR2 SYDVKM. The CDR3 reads CASSSPRTGDFAQYF. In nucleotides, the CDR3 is TGTGCCAGCAGTAGCCCCCGTACAGGGGACTTCGCGCAGTACTTC.

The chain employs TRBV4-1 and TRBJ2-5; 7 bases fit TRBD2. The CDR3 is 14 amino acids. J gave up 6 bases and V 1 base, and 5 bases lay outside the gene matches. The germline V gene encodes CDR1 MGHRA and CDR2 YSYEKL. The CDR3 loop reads CASSQGGGYKTQYF. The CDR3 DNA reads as TGCGCCAGCAGCCAAGGGGGGGGATACAAGACCCAGTACTTC.

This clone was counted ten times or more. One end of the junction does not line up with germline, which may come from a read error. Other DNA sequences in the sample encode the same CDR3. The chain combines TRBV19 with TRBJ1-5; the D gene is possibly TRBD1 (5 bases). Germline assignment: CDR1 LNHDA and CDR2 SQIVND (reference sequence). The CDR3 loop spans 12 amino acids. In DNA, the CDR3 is TGTGCCAGTAGTTTGGGGAGGGGCGATCAACTTTTT. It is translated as CASSLGRGDQLF. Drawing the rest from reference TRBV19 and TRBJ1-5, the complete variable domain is DGGITQSPKYLFRKEGQNVTLSCEQNLNHDAMYWYRQDPGQGLRLIYYSQIVNDFQKGDIAEGYSVSREKKESFPLTVTSAQKNPTAFYLCASSLGRGDQLFGDGTRLSIL.

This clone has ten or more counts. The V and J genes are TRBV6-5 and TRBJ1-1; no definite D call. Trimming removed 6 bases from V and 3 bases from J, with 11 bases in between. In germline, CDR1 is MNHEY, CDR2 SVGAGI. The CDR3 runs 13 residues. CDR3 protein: CASSPDGDTEAFF. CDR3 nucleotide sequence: TGTGCCAGCAGCCCCGACGGGGACACTGAAGCTTTCTTT.

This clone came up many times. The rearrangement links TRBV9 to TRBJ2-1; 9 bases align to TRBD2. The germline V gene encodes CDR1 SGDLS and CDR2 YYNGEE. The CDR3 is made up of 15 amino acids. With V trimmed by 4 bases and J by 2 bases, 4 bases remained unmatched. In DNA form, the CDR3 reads TGTGCCAGCAGCCCGACTAGCGGCACCTACAATGAGCAGTTCTTC. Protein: CASSPTSGTYNEQFF.

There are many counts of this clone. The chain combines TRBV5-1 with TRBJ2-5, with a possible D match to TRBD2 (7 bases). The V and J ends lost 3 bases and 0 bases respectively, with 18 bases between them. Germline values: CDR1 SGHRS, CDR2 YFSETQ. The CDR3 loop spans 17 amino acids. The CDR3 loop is CASSSLRGGRNQETQYF. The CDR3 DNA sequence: TGCGCCAGCAGCTCCCTTAGGGGGGGCAGAAACCAAGAGACCCAGTACTTC.

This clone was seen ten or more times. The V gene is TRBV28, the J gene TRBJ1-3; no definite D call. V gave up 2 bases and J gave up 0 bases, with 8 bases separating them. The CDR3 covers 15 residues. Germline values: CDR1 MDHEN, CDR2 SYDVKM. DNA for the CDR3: TGTGCCAGCAGTTTAAGGAGAATCTCTGGAAACACCATATATTTT. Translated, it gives CASSLRRISGNTIYF.

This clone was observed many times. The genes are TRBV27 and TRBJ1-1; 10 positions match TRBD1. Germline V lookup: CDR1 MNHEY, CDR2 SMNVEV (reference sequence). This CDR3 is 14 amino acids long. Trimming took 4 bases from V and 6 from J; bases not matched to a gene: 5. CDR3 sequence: CASSWGQGTSEAFF. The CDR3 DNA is TGTGCCAGCAGTTGGGGACAGGGGACCTCTGAAGCTTTCTTT.

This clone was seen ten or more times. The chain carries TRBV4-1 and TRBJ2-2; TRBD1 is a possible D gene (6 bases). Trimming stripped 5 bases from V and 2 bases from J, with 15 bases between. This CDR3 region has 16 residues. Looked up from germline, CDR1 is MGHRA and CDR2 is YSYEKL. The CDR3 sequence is CASSKPQGTNTGELFF. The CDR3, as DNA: TGCGCCAGCAGCAAACCTCAGGGGACAAACACCGGGGAGCTGTTTTTT.

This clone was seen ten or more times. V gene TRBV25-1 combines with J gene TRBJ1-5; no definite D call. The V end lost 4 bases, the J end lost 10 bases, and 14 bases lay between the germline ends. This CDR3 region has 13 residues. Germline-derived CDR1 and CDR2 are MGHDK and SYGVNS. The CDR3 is CASSASLSLPQHF. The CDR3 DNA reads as TGTGCCAGCAGTGCCAGTTTAAGTTTACCCCAGCATTTT.

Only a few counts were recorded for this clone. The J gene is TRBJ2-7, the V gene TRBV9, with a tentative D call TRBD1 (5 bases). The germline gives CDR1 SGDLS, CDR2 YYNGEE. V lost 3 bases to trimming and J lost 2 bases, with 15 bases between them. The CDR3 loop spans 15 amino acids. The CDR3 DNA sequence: TGTGCCAGCAGCGCTTCGCTGGACATCACCTACGAGCAGTACTTC. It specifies CASSASLDITYEQYF. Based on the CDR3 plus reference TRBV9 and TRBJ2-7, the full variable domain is DSGVTQTPKHLITATGQRVTLRCSPRSGDLSVYWYQQSLDQGLQFLIQYYNGEERAKGNILERFSAQQFPDLHSELNLSSLELGDSALYFCASSASLDITYEQYFGPGTRLTVT.

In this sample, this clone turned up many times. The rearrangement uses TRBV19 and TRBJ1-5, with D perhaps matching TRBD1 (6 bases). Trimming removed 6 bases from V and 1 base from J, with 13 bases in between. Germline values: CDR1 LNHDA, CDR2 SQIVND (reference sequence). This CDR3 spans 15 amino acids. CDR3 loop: CASSFGGSSNQPQHF. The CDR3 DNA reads TGTGCCAGTAGCTTTGGGGGCAGCAGCAATCAGCCCCAGCATTTT.

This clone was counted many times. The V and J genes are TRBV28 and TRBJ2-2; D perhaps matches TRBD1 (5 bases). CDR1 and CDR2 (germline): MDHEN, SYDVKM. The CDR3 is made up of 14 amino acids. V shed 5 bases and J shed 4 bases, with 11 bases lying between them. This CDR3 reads CASSTSGPTGELFF. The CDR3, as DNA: TGTGCCAGCAGTACCTCAGGGCCCACCGGGGAGCTGTTTTTT. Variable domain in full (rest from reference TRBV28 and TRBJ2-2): DVKVTQSSRYLVKRTGEKVFLECVQDMDHENMFWYRQDPGLGLRLIYFSYDVKMKEKGDIPEGYSVSREKKERFSLILESASTNQTSMYLCASSTSGPTGELFFGEGSRLTVL.

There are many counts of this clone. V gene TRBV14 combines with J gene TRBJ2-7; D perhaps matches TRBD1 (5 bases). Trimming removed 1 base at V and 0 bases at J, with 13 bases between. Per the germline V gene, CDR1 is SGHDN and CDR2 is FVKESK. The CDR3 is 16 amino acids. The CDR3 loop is CASSQVAGSPSYEQYF. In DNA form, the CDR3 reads TGTGCCAGCAGCCAAGTGGCAGGGTCTCCCTCCTACGAGCAGTACTTC.

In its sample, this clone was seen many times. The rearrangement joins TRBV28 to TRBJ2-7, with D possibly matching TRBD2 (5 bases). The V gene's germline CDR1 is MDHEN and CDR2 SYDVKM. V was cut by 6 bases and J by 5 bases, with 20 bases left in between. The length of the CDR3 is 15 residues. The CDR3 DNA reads TGTGCCAGCAGCCCCTCGACCGGGATTAACCACGAGCAGTACTTC. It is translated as CASSPSTGINHEQYF.

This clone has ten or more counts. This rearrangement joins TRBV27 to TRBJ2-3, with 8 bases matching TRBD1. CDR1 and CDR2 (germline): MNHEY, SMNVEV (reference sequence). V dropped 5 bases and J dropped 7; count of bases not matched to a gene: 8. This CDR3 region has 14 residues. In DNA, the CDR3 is TGTGCCAGCAGTCCCGGGACAGGCCCTAATACGCAGTATTTT. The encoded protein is CASSPGTGPNTQYF.

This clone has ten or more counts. CDR3 DNA sequence: TGTGCCATCAGAGGGGAAACCGGGGAGCTGTTTTTT. This translates into CAIRGETGELFF. This chain joins TRBV10-3 and TRBJ2-2; D may be TRBD1 (5 bases). This CDR3 is built from 12 residues. The germline gives CDR1 ENHRY, CDR2 SYGVKD. Trimming shortened V by 6 bases and J by 5 bases, and 7 bases separated the two germline ends.

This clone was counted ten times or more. The CDR3 nucleotides read TGTGCCTGGAGTAGGGCGGGGAACTACGAGCAGTACTTC. Translation gives CAWSRAGNYEQYF. The chain employs TRBV30 and TRBJ2-7; maybe TRBD2 (6 bases). CDR1 and CDR2 (germline): GTSNPN, SVGIG (reference sequence). Trimming took 2 bases from V and 3 from J, leaving 11 bases between them. This CDR3 is 13 amino acids long.

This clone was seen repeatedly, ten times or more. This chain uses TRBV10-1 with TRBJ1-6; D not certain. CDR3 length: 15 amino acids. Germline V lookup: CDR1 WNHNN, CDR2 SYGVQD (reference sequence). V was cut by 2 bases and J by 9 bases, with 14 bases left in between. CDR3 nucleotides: TGCGCCAGCAGTGAGAACCCTCGCTCGGGTTCACCCCTCCACTTT. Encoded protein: CASSENPRSGSPLHF.

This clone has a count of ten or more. The CDR3 region is CASSPVSGRAFYNEQFF. CDR3 nucleotides: TGTGCCAGCAGCCCCGTTAGCGGGAGGGCCTTCTACAATGAGCAGTTCTTC. This chain connects TRBV9 to TRBJ2-1; 11 nucleotides line up with TRBD2. Germline V gene sequence: CDR1 SGDLS, CDR2 YYNGEE. J lost 3 bases, V lost 4 bases, and 9 bases had no gene match. The CDR3 is 17 amino acids.

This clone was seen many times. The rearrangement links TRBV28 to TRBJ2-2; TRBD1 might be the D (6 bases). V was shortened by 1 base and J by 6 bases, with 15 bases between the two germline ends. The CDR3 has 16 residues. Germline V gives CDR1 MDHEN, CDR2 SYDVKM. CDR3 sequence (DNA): TGTGCCAGCAGTTTATACCCACGTGGGGGCCCCGGGGAGCTGTTTTTT. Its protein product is CASSLYPRGGPGELFF.

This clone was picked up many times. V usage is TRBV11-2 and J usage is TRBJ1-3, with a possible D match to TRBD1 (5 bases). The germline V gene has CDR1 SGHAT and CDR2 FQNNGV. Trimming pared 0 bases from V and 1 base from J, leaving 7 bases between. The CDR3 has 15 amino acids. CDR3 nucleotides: TGTGCCAGCAGCTTAGACAGGGTTTCTGGAAACACCATATATTTT. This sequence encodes CASSLDRVSGNTIYF.

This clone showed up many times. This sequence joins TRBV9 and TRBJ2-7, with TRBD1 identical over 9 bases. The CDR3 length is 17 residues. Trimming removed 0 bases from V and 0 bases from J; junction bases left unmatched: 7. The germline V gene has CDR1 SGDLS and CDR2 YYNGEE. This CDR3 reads CASSVGVGQGSSYEQYF. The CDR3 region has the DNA TGTGCCAGCAGCGTAGGAGTCGGACAGGGGAGCTCCTACGAGCAGTACTTC. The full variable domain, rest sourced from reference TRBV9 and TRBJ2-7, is DSGVTQTPKHLITATGQRVTLRCSPRSGDLSVYWYQQSLDQGLQFLIQYYNGEERAKGNILERFSAQQFPDLHSELNLSSLELGDSALYFCASSVGVGQGSSYEQYFGPGTRLTVT.

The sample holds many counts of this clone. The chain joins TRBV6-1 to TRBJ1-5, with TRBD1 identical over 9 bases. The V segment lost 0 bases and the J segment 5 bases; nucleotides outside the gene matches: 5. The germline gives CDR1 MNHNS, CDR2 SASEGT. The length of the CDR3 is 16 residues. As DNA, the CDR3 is TGTGCCAGCAGTGAAGCAGGTACAGGGGGCCATCAGCCCCAGCATTTT. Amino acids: CASSEAGTGGHQPQHF.

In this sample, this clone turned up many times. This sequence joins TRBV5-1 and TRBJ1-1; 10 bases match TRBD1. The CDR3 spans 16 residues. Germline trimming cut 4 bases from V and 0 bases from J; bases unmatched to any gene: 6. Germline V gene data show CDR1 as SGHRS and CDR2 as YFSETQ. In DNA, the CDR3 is TGCGCCAGCAGCCTCGGGACAGGGGTTTTGAACACTGAAGCTTTCTTT. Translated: CASSLGTGVLNTEAFF.

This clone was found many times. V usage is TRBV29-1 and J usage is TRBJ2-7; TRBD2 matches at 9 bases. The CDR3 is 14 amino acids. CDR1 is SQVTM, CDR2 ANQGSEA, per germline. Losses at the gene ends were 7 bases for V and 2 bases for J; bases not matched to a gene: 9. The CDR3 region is CSARLAEAPYEQYF. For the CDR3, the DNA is TGCAGCGCCCGACTAGCGGAGGCACCCTACGAGCAGTACTTC.

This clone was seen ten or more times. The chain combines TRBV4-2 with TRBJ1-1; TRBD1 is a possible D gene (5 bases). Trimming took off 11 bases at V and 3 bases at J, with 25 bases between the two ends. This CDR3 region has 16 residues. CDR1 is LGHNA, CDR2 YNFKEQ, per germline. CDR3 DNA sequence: TGTGCCCCCCCGGACCCGACCAGGGCGCTGGACACTGAAGCTTTCTTT. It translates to CAPPDPTRALDTEAFF.

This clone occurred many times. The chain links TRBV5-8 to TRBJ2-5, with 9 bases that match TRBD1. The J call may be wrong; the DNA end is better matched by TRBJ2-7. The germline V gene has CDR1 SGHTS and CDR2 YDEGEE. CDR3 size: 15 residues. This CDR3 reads CASSNRDRASYEQYF. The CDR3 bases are TGTGCCAGCAGCAACCGGGACAGGGCGTCCTACGAGCAGTACTTC.